The 27 T cell receptor beta chains below come from one sample, sequenced in a study of liver allograft versus peripheral blood T cells. Study-wide context: Repertoires from peripheral blood of liver transplant recipients were compared with those inside their transplanted livers.

TCRdb reanalysed the reads using MiXCR and keeps one entry per CDR3 protein. The sample holds approximately 9,000 distinct CDR3 sequences, around 19% seen once. The receptors here all came from a human patient who had a liver transplant. The T cells may come from the graft donor.

About this clonotype itself: This sequence may be a read error, since a much larger clone differs from it by one base. The chain employs TRBV7-9 and TRBJ1-4, with TRBD1 as a possible D gene (6 bases). Germline V lookup: CDR1 SEHNR, CDR2 FQNEAQ (reference sequence). The CDR3 consists of 15 residues. Here the CDR3 DNA reads TGTCCCAGCAGCTCCCCCGACAGGTGGGATGAAAAACTGTTTTTT. This translates into CPSSSPDRWDEKLFF.

This clonotype was seen repeatedly, ten times or more. J is TRBJ1-1 and V is TRBV27; D unresolved. V dropped 2 bases and J dropped 7 bases, with 8 bases sitting between them. Germline V CDR1 and CDR2: MNHEY, SMNVEV (reference sequence). This CDR3 is 12 amino acids long. The CDR3 here is CASSLGLGEAFF. The CDR3 coding sequence is TGTGCCAGCAGTTTAGGGCTGGGTGAAGCTTTCTTT.

This clonotype was counted at least ten times. V gene TRBV6-2 or TRBV6-3 combines with J gene TRBJ1-2; D remains ambiguous. V lost 4 bases, J lost 3 bases, and 9 bases lay in between. The germline V gene has CDR1 MNHEY and CDR2 SVGEGT. CDR3 length: 13 residues. The CDR3: CASSLSMDYGYTF. CDR3 DNA: TGTGCCAGCAGTTTAAGTATGGACTATGGCTACACCTTC.

In its sample, this clonotype was seen a few times. The chain carries TRBV7-2 and TRBJ2-2; 8 positions match TRBD2. Germline V gene data show CDR1 as SGHTA and CDR2 as FQGNSA. The trim removed 1 base at V and 1 base at J, leaving 5 bases unmatched. CDR3 length equals 17 residues. The CDR3, as DNA: TGTGCCAGCAGCTTAGGAGGCGGGGGGCGGAACACCGGGGAGCTGTTTTTT. It codes for CASSLGGGGRNTGELFF.

The chain links TRBV19 to TRBJ1-2, with D unresolved. The ends were cut back, 0 bases at V and 11 bases at J, with 22 bases in the middle. The CDR3 is 16 amino acids. The V gene's germline CDR1 is LNHDA and CDR2 SQIVND (reference sequence). The DNA of the CDR3 is TGTGCCAGTAGTATAGATTCACGAAACCGGCTATTTGGGTACACCTTC. Amino acid sequence: CASSIDSRNRLFGYTF.

The chain joins TRBV12-3 or TRBV12-4 to TRBJ1-5; D gene uncertain. The CDR3 contains 13 residues. Trimming cost V 1 base and J 4 bases, with 5 bases left between them. CDR3 in DNA: TGTGCCAGCAGTTTAGGGGCGAATCAGCCCCAGCATTTT. Encoded protein: CASSLGANQPQHF.

CDR3 DNA sequence: TGTGCCAGCAGTTTACCGGGACAGGGGAGGTATGGCTACACCTTC. The encoded protein is CASSLPGQGRYGYTF. The chain is built from TRBV28 and TRBJ1-2; 10 nucleotides line up with TRBD1. Germline lookup yields CDR1 MDHEN and CDR2 SYDVKM. The CDR3 is 15 amino acids. Trimming cost V 2 bases and J 5 bases; bases outside gene matches: 5.

V gene TRBV20-1 combines with J gene TRBJ2-7, with D perhaps TRBD2 (6 bases). Per germline, CDR1 DFQATT and CDR2 SNEGSKA (reference sequence). V was pared by 6 bases and J by 3 bases, with 24 bases between. The CDR3 has 16 residues. CDR3 region: CSALGGAGYVGYEQYF. DNA for the CDR3: TGCAGTGCCCTGGGGGGAGCTGGCTATGTTGGCTACGAGCAGTACTTC.

This clonotype was counted a few times. The chain has TRBV25-1 and TRBJ1-4; the match to TRBD1 covers 9 bases. V lost 5 bases to trimming and J lost 6 bases; unmatched junction nucleotides: 10. Per the germline V gene, CDR1 is MGHDK and CDR2 is SYGVNS. The CDR3 runs to 16 residues. The CDR3 region has the DNA TGTGCCAGCAGTCCCTGGGACAGGGTGAAGGATGAAAAACTGTTTTTT. Amino acids: CASSPWDRVKDEKLFF.

At least ten counts were recorded for this clonotype. The chain links TRBV7-9 to TRBJ2-2; a weak D match, TRBD1 (5 bases). The ends were cut back, 5 bases at V and 1 base at J, with 17 bases in the middle. The CDR3 runs 17 residues. The V gene's germline CDR1 is SEHNR and CDR2 FQNEAQ (reference sequence). CDR3 nucleotide sequence: TGTGCCAGCAGCCATATTTTCAGGGTTTTGAACACCGGGGAGCTGTTTTTT. Residues: CASSHIFRVLNTGELFF. Filled out from reference TRBV7-9 and TRBJ2-2, the complete variable domain reads DTGVSQNPRHKITKRGQNVTFRCDPISEHNRLYWYRQTLGQGPEFLTYFQNEAQLEKSRLLSDRFSAERPKGSFSTLEIQRTEQGDSAMYLCASSHIFRVLNTGELFFGEGSRLTVL.

This clonotype is termed medium-sized. The V call is TRBV29-1, the J call TRBJ1-2; D is uncertain. The CDR3 is made up of 11 amino acids. Trimming took 3 bases from V and 1 from J, leaving 3 bases between them. The V gene's germline CDR1 is SQVTM and CDR2 ANQGSEA. The CDR3 DNA reads TGCAGCGTTGACAGTAACTATGGCTACACCTTC. Protein sequence: CSVDSNYGYTF.

This clonotype appeared many times. The chain carries TRBV5-6 and TRBJ1-2; 9 bases align to TRBD1. The ends lost 2 bases at V and 10 bases at J; junction bases unmatched: 12. This CDR3 has 15 amino acids. Germline assignment: CDR1 SGHDT and CDR2 YYEEEE. DNA of the CDR3: TGTGCCAGCAGCTTACAGGGGGCGCCTCTATTTGACTACACCTTC. As protein: CASSLQGAPLFDYTF.

This chain joins TRBV5-4 and TRBJ1-5; D uncertain. This CDR3 has 12 amino acids. The V end lost 5 bases, the J end lost 3 bases, and 6 bases lay between the germline ends. Germline V lookup: CDR1 SGHNT, CDR2 YYREEE (reference sequence). CDR3 loop: CASSLDNQPQHF. The DNA for the CDR3 is TGTGCCAGCAGTCTAGACAATCAGCCCCAGCATTTT. The entire variable domain, with the rest obtained from reference TRBV5-4 and TRBJ1-5, is as follows: ETGVTQSPTHLIKTRGQQVTLRCSSQSGHNTVSWYQQALGQGPQFIFQYYREEENGRGNFPPRFSGLQFPNYSSELNVNALELDDSALYLCASSLDNQPQHFGDGTRLSIL.

Relative to its sample, this clonotype is medium-sized. The chain joins TRBV5-6 to TRBJ1-1, with 8 bases lining up with TRBD1. Germline assignment: CDR1 SGHDT and CDR2 YYEEEE. There are 16 residues in the CDR3. V lost 5 bases and J lost 5; bases outside the gene matches: 14. The CDR3, as DNA: TGTGCCAGCAGAGGGACAGGCGGGTTCGGAAGGACTGAAGCTTTCTTT. This codes for CASRGTGGFGRTEAFF.

This clonotype was seen a handful of times. The rearrangement joins TRBV15 to TRBJ1-5, with D possibly being TRBD1 (5 bases). From germline, CDR1 is LNHNV and CDR2 YYDKDF (reference sequence). Trimming removed 6 bases from V and 4 bases from J, with 16 bases in between. The CDR3 has 15 residues. The CDR3 loop is CATRVEGRGNQPQHF. The CDR3, as DNA: TGTGCCACCAGGGTAGAGGGGCGCGGGAATCAGCCCCAGCATTTT.

The chain carries TRBV7-2 and TRBJ2-3, with 12 bases identical to TRBD1. This CDR3 region has 15 residues. Germline V gives CDR1 SGHTA, CDR2 FQGNSA. The ends lost 5 bases at V and 4 bases at J; junction bases unmatched: 4. This CDR3 is CASSGDRGQSDTQYF. The CDR3 nucleotides are TGTGCCAGCAGCGGGGACAGGGGGCAATCAGATACGCAGTATTTT.

This clonotype was found a few times. This chain connects TRBV6-5 to TRBJ1-1; D gene ambiguous. Germline V lookup: CDR1 MNHEY, CDR2 SVGAGI. The length of the CDR3 is 13 residues. V lost 0 bases and J 4 bases, leaving 6 bases between the germline ends. CDR3 sequence reads: CASSYSLPTEAFF. DNA for the CDR3: TGTGCCAGCAGTTACTCGTTACCCACTGAAGCTTTCTTT.

The chain combines TRBV30 with TRBJ1-5, with a weak D call TRBD1 (5 bases). The length of the CDR3 is 13 residues. Germline assignment: CDR1 GTSNPN and CDR2 SVGIG (reference sequence). Between the trimmed V and J ends, which lost 5 bases and 3 bases, there was a span of 11 bases. The CDR3 sequence: CAWGGPYNQPQHF. The CDR3 DNA reads as TGTGCCTGGGGGGGACCCTACAATCAGCCCCAGCATTTT. The full variable domain, completed using reference TRBV30 and TRBJ1-5, is SQTIHQWPATLVQPVGSPLSLECTVEGTSNPNLYWYRQAAGRGLQLLFYSVGIGQISSEVPQNLSASRPQDRQFILSSKKLLLSDSGFYLCAWGGPYNQPQHFGDGTRLSIL.

The CDR3 protein is CASSDRTGAFNEQFF. CDR3 bases: TGTGCCAGCAGTGACCGGACAGGGGCCTTCAATGAGCAGTTCTTC. The rearrangement joins TRBV6-1 to TRBJ2-1, with 9 bases that match TRBD1. J gave up 6 bases and V 3 bases, and 6 bases lay outside the gene matches. CDR3 length: 15 amino acids. The germline CDR1 and CDR2 sequences are MNHNS and SASEGT.

By share of the sample, this clonotype is medium-sized. This rearrangement joins TRBV6-1 to TRBJ1-2; D is unclear. Trimming stripped 11 bases from V and 4 bases from J, with 20 bases between. Germline assignment: CDR1 MNHNS and CDR2 SASEGT. This CDR3 has 14 amino acids. CDR3: CAGSVSLPSYGYTF. The CDR3 DNA follows: TGTGCCGGGTCGGTTTCCTTGCCCAGCTATGGCTACACCTTC.

Concerning this clonotype: A much larger clone sits a single nucleotide away, making a read error possible. The chain links TRBV14 to TRBJ2-5; D might be TRBD1 (6 bases). CDR1 and CDR2 (germline): SGHDN, FVKESK. The CDR3 length is 17 residues. The germline V and J ends were trimmed by 4 bases and 11 bases, with 29 bases remaining between them. CDR3: CASSPRQVLSLHNEQYF. Written as DNA, the CDR3 is TGTGCCAGCAGCCCTCGACAGGTTTTATCCCTTCACAATGAGCAGTACTTC.

The genes are TRBV19 and TRBJ1-2; a possible D gene is TRBD1 (5 bases). V lost 4 bases and J 4 bases, leaving 22 bases between the germline ends. Germline CDR1 reads LNHDA; CDR2 reads SQIVND (reference sequence). This CDR3 has 17 residues. The CDR3, as DNA: TGTGCCAGTAGTACCCTCAATCCCGGGGCTGAGGGCTATGGCTACACCTTC. Residues: CASSTLNPGAEGYGYTF. Looking up the rest from reference TRBV19 and TRBJ1-2 gives the full variable domain: DGGITQSPKYLFRKEGQNVTLSCEQNLNHDAMYWYRQDPGQGLRLIYYSQIVNDFQKGDIAEGYSVSREKKESFPLTVTSAQKNPTAFYLCASSTLNPGAEGYGYTFGSGTRLTVV.

This clonotype was seen a handful of times. The genes are TRBV13 and TRBJ2-1; 7 bases align to TRBD1. Germline CDR1 reads PRHDT; CDR2 reads FYEKMQ (reference sequence). V lost 5 bases to trimming and J lost 7 bases; unmatched junction nucleotides: 14. This CDR3 has 16 amino acids. CDR3 nucleotides: TGTGCCAGCAGCGGAGCGACCCTTCACAGGGGAAATGAGCAGTTCTTC. As protein: CASSGATLHRGNEQFF.

Judged by abundance, this clonotype is medium-sized. CDR3 protein: CASSASLKAEAFF. CDR3 nucleotide sequence: TGTGCCAGTAGTGCGAGTTTGAAGGCTGAAGCTTTCTTT. The rearrangement links TRBV19 to TRBJ1-1, with D uncertain. V was clipped by 5 bases and J by 6 bases, with 13 bases between them. Germline values: CDR1 LNHDA, CDR2 SQIVND (reference sequence). This CDR3 comprises 13 residues.

This clonotype qualifies as medium-sized. The chain links TRBV6-1 to TRBJ1-5; the match to TRBD1 covers 9 bases. CDR1 is MNHNS, CDR2 SASEGT, per germline. Trimming took 1 base from V and 6 from J; bases not matched to a gene: 1. This CDR3 contains 14 residues. The CDR3 region is CASSEVTGGQPQHF. CDR3 bases: TGTGCCAGCAGTGAAGTGACAGGGGGTCAGCCCCAGCATTTT.

The chain couples TRBV5-4 to TRBJ1-1; D gene uncertain. The CDR3 covers 14 residues. The V and J ends lost 0 bases and 2 bases respectively, with 8 bases between them. Germline values: CDR1 SGHNT, CDR2 YYREEE (reference sequence). CDR3 nucleotides: TGTGCCAGCAGCTTGGCCATAAGTAACACTGAAGCTTTCTTT. Translating it yields CASSLAISNTEAFF.

This clonotype was recorded at least ten times. This chain joins TRBV29-1 and TRBJ2-3, with 8 positions matching TRBD2. This CDR3 is built from 14 residues. Germline V CDR1 and CDR2: SQVTM, ANQGSEA. V lost 7 bases to trimming and J lost 4 bases; unmatched junction nucleotides: 10. CDR3 sequence reads: CSGILGGAPDTQYF. The CDR3 DNA reads as TGCAGCGGTATCCTCGGGGGGGCCCCAGATACGCAGTATTTT.